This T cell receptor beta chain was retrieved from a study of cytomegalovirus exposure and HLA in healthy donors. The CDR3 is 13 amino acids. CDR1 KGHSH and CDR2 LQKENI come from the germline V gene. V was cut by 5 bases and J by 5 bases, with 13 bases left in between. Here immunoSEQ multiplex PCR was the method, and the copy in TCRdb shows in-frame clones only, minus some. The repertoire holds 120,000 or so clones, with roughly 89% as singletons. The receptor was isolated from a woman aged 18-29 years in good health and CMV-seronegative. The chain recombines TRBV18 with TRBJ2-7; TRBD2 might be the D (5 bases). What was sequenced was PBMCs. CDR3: CASSTPPADEQYF. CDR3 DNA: TGTGCCAGCTCAACCCCCCCAGCGGACGAGCAGTACTTC.